A single sample is the source of the 27 T cell receptor beta chains below, sequenced in a study of blood T cell repertoires in COVID-19. Only in-frame clones appear in the TCRdb table, and some are missing; sequencing was by immunoSEQ multiplex PCR. Of approximately 220,000 clones in the sample, around 90% were seen once. Source material: PBMCs or T cells enriched from blood (not recorded which). The receptors come from a man aged 25 to 40 who had recovered from COVID-19.

The chain links TRBV6-2 or TRBV6-3 to TRBJ2-1, with 8 bases aligning to TRBD1. This CDR3 is 17 amino acids long. Germline V gene lookup returns CDR1 MNHEY and CDR2 SVGEGT. The J segment lost 6 bases and the V segment lost 5 bases, leaving 15 bases of the junction unmatched. The CDR3 DNA reads TGTGCCAGCAGTCCAAACCCGCGCCAGGGGGCGGGCAATGAGCAGTTCTTC. Amino acids: CASSPNPRQGAGNEQFF.

V and J are TRBV10-2 and TRBJ1-5; TRBD1 might be the D (5 bases). Trimming removed 3 bases at V and 5 bases at J, with 11 bases between. Germline values: CDR1 WSHSY, CDR2 SAAADI. CDR3 size: 14 residues. Written as DNA, the CDR3 is TGCGCCAGCAGTGACCGGGGGGGAGATCAGCCCCAGCATTTT. It translates to CASSDRGGDQPQHF.

The gene calls are TRBV5-6 and TRBJ2-1; 8 bases line up with TRBD2. The V gene's germline CDR1 is SGHDT and CDR2 YYEEEE. The ends lost 1 base at V and 7 bases at J; junction bases unmatched: 7. The CDR3 runs to 15 residues. The CDR3 protein is CASSLIPGGPNEQFF. Written as DNA, the CDR3 is TGTGCCAGCAGCTTGATTCCGGGAGGGCCGAATGAGCAGTTCTTC.

V and J are TRBV12-5 and TRBJ1-1, with D tentatively TRBD1 (6 bases). Germline V gene sequence: CDR1 LGHNT, CDR2 FRNRAP. This CDR3 contains 14 residues. Trimming shortened V by 3 bases and J by 3 bases, and 11 bases separated the two germline ends. CDR3 residues: CASGFGGRDTEAFF. The CDR3 DNA sequence: TGTGCTAGTGGTTTCGGGGGGCGGGACACTGAAGCTTTCTTT. The entire variable domain, with the rest obtained from reference TRBV12-5 and TRBJ1-1, is as follows: DARVTQTPRHKVTEMGQEVTMRCQPILGHNTVFWYRQTMMQGLELLAYFRNRAPLDDSGMPKDRFSAEMPDATLATLKIQPSEPRDSAVYFCASGFGGRDTEAFFGQGTRLTVV.

In DNA, the CDR3 is TGTGCCAGCAGCTTAGGGGGCAGCCACGAGCAGTACTTC. Its translation: CASSLGGSHEQYF. The V gene is TRBV7-6, the J gene TRBJ2-7; D may be TRBD1 (5 bases). Germline assignment: CDR1 SGHVS and CDR2 FNYEAQ. There are 13 residues in the CDR3. Trimming took off 1 base at V and 5 bases at J, with 9 bases between the two ends.

The chain uses TRBV5-4 and TRBJ1-6; TRBD1 agrees at 9 bases. Trimming cost V 4 bases and J 6 bases; bases outside gene matches: 8. The CDR3 covers 16 residues. Germline V CDR1 and CDR2: SGHNT, YYREEE (reference sequence). CDR3 loop: CASSTTTGGGNSPLHF. In DNA, the CDR3 is TGTGCCAGCAGCACCACAACAGGGGGCGGTAATTCACCCCTCCACTTT.

V and J are TRBV25-1 and TRBJ1-2, with D tentatively TRBD1 (5 bases). This CDR3 is 12 amino acids long. With 3 bases removed from V and 6 bases from J, the gap between germline ends came to 8 bases. The germline CDR1 and CDR2 sequences are MGHDK and SYGVNS. The CDR3: CASSDPRDGYTF. The CDR3 region has the DNA TGTGCCAGCAGTGATCCCAGGGATGGCTACACCTTC.

The rearrangement uses TRBV11-2 and TRBJ2-7; 13 bases are a match to TRBD2. Germline assignment: CDR1 SGHAT and CDR2 FQNNGV. Unmatched junction bases numbered 5, after V lost 0 bases and J lost 9 bases. The CDR3 has 15 residues. CDR3 amino acids: CASSLDQTSGRWQYF. The CDR3 coding sequence is TGTGCCAGCAGCTTAGATCAGACTAGCGGGAGGTGGCAGTACTTC.

The count of this clone is one. This sequence joins TRBV5-8 and TRBJ1-5, with 7 nucleotides matching TRBD1. This CDR3 contains 16 residues. From germline, CDR1 is SGHTS and CDR2 YDEGEE. V gave up 4 bases and J gave up 3 bases; unmatched junction bases: 10. Here the CDR3 DNA reads TGTGCCAGCAGCGCTACCGGGACAGTGAACAATCAGCCCCAGCATTTT. It translates to CASSATGTVNNQPQHF.

This clone has only one observation. The genes are TRBV7-9 and TRBJ1-2; D is unclear. Between the trimmed V and J ends, which lost 1 base and 0 bases, there was a span of 9 bases. This CDR3 has 15 amino acids. Germline assignment: CDR1 SEHNR and CDR2 FQNEAQ (reference sequence). CDR3 bases: TGTGCCAGCAGCTTAGGTTCCGGGACTAACTATGGCTACACCTTC. Translating it yields CASSLGSGTNYGYTF.

CDR3 sequence reads: CASSFLGLVGEQFF. DNA of the CDR3: TGTGCCAGCAGTTTTTTGGGACTAGTCGGTGAGCAGTTCTTC. This chain joins TRBV27 and TRBJ2-1; 8 bases map to TRBD2. The junction had 7 bases not matched to a gene; V was cut back by 3 bases and J by 9 bases. The CDR3 has 14 residues. Germline V CDR1 and CDR2: MNHEY, SMNVEV (reference sequence).

The chain is built from TRBV28 and TRBJ2-3; 10 bases line up with TRBD2. The CDR3 extends over 15 amino acids. CDR1 is MDHEN, CDR2 SYDVKM, per germline. V trimming: 5 bases; J trimming: 5 bases; junction bases outside the gene matches: 7. The CDR3 region has the DNA TGTGCCAGCAGTACTCAGCGGGAGGGCCTAGATACGCAGTATTTT. Translating it yields CASSTQREGLDTQYF.

The chain is built from TRBV7-2 and TRBJ2-7; a possible D gene is TRBD2 (5 bases). CDR1 is SGHTA and CDR2 is FQGNSA in the germline V gene. This CDR3 region has 14 residues. Deletions cut 1 base from V and 0 bases from J, with 7 bases between. CDR3 nucleotides: TGTGCCAGCAGCTTAGGAGGGATCTCCTACGAGCAGTACTTC. Its translation: CASSLGGISYEQYF.

V gene TRBV4-3 combines with J gene TRBJ2-1; D gene unclear. The CDR3 totals 15 residues. The V end lost 1 base, the J end lost 7 bases, and 14 bases lay between the germline ends. The germline V gene has CDR1 LGHNA and CDR2 YSLEER. CDR3 in DNA: TGCGCCAGCAGCCAAGTGGTCCTAGTAATAAATGAGCAGTTCTTC. The encoded protein is CASSQVVLVINEQFF.

In its sample, this clone was seen many times. In DNA form, the CDR3 reads TGTGCCAGCAGTGACTCAGCGGGAGCCGGGGAGCTGTTTTTT. Protein sequence: CASSDSAGAGELFF. The J gene is TRBJ2-2, the V gene TRBV6-4; 8 bases map to TRBD2. The CDR3 covers 14 residues. Germline values: CDR1 MRHNA, CDR2 SNTAGT. V shed 0 bases, J shed 6 bases, and the junction held 0 bases outside the gene matches.

This clone occurred once. The chain is built from TRBV13 and TRBJ2-7; TRBD1 matches at 7 bases. CDR1 and CDR2 from the germline V gene are PRHDT and FYEKMQ (reference sequence). This CDR3 has 12 residues. After removal of 5 bases from V and 7 bases from J, the junction contained 5 bases not matched to a gene. The CDR3 sequence: CASSEGQREQYF. Written as DNA, the CDR3 is TGTGCCAGCAGCGAGGGACAGCGAGAGCAGTACTTC.

This clone was counted a single time. DNA for the CDR3: TGTGCCAGCAGCCATCCTCGGACAGGGGGGACTGAAGCTTTCTTT. Amino acid sequence: CASSHPRTGGTEAFF. This chain connects TRBV4-2 to TRBJ1-1, with 10 bases fitting TRBD1. CDR3 length: 15 residues. The germline V gene encodes CDR1 LGHNA and CDR2 YNFKEQ. Trimming removed 3 bases from V and 5 bases from J; junction bases left unmatched: 6.

The rearrangement links TRBV19 to TRBJ1-4; the D gene is possibly TRBD1 (5 bases). The CDR3 loop spans 14 amino acids. Germline V gene sequence: CDR1 LNHDA, CDR2 SQIVND (reference sequence). V lost 6 bases to trimming and J lost 8 bases, with 16 bases between them. The CDR3 loop is CASSSDGAGEKLFF. The CDR3 coding sequence is TGTGCCAGTAGCAGCGACGGGGCGGGGGAAAAACTGTTTTTT.

The chain is built from TRBV6-4 and TRBJ2-3, with a tentative D call TRBD2 (6 bases). Trimming removed 2 bases at V and 2 bases at J, with 11 bases between. The CDR3 length is 15 residues. Germline assignment: CDR1 MRHNA and CDR2 SNTAGT. The CDR3 region is CASSDGLANTDTQYF. The CDR3 DNA reads as TGTGCCAGCAGTGACGGGCTAGCGAACACAGATACGCAGTATTTT.

This chain joins TRBV6-1 and TRBJ2-1; 7 bases agree with TRBD1. Germline assignment: CDR1 MNHNS and CDR2 SASEGT. The CDR3 spans 15 residues. Germline trimming cut 3 bases from V and 1 base from J; bases unmatched to any gene: 3. This chain's CDR3 is CASSEGQYSYNEQFF. For the CDR3, the DNA is TGTGCCAGCAGTGAGGGACAGTATTCCTACAATGAGCAGTTCTTC.

This clone has a count of ten or more. V usage is TRBV3-1 (or the pseudogene TRBV3-2) and J usage is TRBJ1-1; TRBD1 matches 8 bases. The trim removed 4 bases at V and 4 bases at J, leaving 11 bases unmatched. The CDR3 is 16 residues long. The germline V gene has CDR1 LGHDT and CDR2 YNNKEL (reference sequence). DNA of the CDR3: TGTGCCAGCAGCCTGGACGGGGACAGGCCTATCACTGAAGCTTTCTTT. This translates into CASSLDGDRPITEAFF.

V is TRBV6-1 and J is TRBJ2-5; 9 bases are a match to TRBD1. The CDR3 is 15 residues long. Looked up from germline, CDR1 is MNHNS and CDR2 is SASEGT. Losses at the gene ends were 2 bases for V and 5 bases for J; bases not matched to a gene: 6. Here the CDR3 DNA reads TGTGCCAGCAGTGAACCCGGGACAGGGATCGAGACCCAGTACTTC. Translating it yields CASSEPGTGIETQYF.

The rearrangement joins TRBV19 to TRBJ1-2; 7 bases align to TRBD1. This CDR3 comprises 15 residues. From germline, CDR1 is LNHDA and CDR2 SQIVND (reference sequence). Losses at the gene ends were 6 bases for V and 7 bases for J; bases not matched to a gene: 14. The DNA for the CDR3 is TGTGCCAGTAGCGTCCACAAACAGGGGAAAGGTGGCTACACCTTC. Its translation: CASSVHKQGKGGYTF.

This chain joins TRBV11-2 and TRBJ2-5; 8 positions agree with TRBD2. V lost 1 base to trimming and J lost 2 bases; unmatched junction nucleotides: 0. The CDR3 consists of 14 residues. Germline V lookup: CDR1 SGHAT, CDR2 FQNNGV. The CDR3, as DNA: TGTGCCAGCAGCTTAGCGGGGGGGCAAGAGACCCAGTACTTC. This encodes CASSLAGGQETQYF. The variable domain in full, with the rest retrieved from reference TRBV11-2 and TRBJ2-5, is EAGVAQSPRYKIIEKRQSVAFWCNPISGHATLYWYQQILGQGPKLLIQFQNNGVVDDSQLPKDRFSAERLKGVDSTLKIQPAKLEDSAVYLCASSLAGGQETQYFGPGTRLLVL.

The rearrangement uses TRBV19 and TRBJ1-5; 9 bases line up with TRBD1. The length of the CDR3 is 15 residues. Losses at the gene ends were 9 bases for V and 7 bases for J; bases not matched to a gene: 13. In germline, CDR1 is LNHDA, CDR2 SQIVND (reference sequence). CDR3 protein: CASAAGTGNGQPQHF. DNA for the CDR3: TGTGCCAGCGCGGCCGGGACAGGGAATGGCCAGCCCCAGCATTTT.

A single count supports this clone. CDR3 residues: CASSLYGGGTGELFF. CDR3 in DNA: TGTGCCAGCAGTTTATATGGGGGGGGTACCGGGGAGCTGTTTTTT. The V and J genes are TRBV27 and TRBJ2-2; 7 nucleotides align to TRBD2. The CDR3 contains 15 residues. Germline values: CDR1 MNHEY, CDR2 SMNVEV (reference sequence). V was pared by 1 base and J by 5 bases, with 4 bases of the junction left unmatched.

The genes are TRBV19 and TRBJ2-1, with a tentative D call TRBD2 (6 bases). The CDR3 loop spans 15 amino acids. Trimming removed 4 bases from V and 6 bases from J, with 16 bases in between. The V gene's germline CDR1 is LNHDA and CDR2 SQIVND (reference sequence). The CDR3: CASSTKLAPTNEQFF. The CDR3, as DNA: TGTGCCAGTAGTACTAAGCTAGCGCCGACCAATGAGCAGTTCTTC. The full variable domain, with the rest looked up from reference TRBV19 and TRBJ2-1, is DGGITQSPKYLFRKEGQNVTLSCEQNLNHDAMYWYRQDPGQGLRLIYYSQIVNDFQKGDIAEGYSVSREKKESFPLTVTSAQKNPTAFYLCASSTKLAPTNEQFFGPGTRLTVL.